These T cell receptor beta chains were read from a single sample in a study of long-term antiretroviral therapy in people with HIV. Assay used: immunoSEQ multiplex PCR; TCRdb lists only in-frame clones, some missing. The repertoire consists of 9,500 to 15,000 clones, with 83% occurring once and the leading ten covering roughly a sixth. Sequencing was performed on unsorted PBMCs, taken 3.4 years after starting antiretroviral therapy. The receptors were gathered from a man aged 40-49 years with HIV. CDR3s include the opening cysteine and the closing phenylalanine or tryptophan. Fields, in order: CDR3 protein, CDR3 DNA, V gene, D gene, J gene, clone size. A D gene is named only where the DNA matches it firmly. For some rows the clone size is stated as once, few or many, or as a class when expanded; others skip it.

CASSTRGRQSHEKLFF	TGTGCCAGCAGTACCAGGGGCAGGCAATCGCATGAAAAACTGTTTTTT	TRBV7-9	.	TRBJ1-4	.
CASSYTSGETQYF	TGTGCCAGCAGCTACACTAGCGGAGAGACCCAGTACTTC	TRBV11-2	TRBD2	TRBJ2-5	.
CATSRAREKLFF	TGTGCCACCAGCAGAGCCAGGGAAAAACTGTTTTTT	TRBV15	.	TRBJ1-4	.
CAWSTVGGTIGYTF	TGTGCCTGGAGTACGGTCGGGGGGACTATTGGCTACACCTTC	TRBV30	.	TRBJ1-2	.
CASSQDRQYNQPQHF	TGCGCCAGCAGCCAAGATCGGCAGTACAATCAGCCCCAGCATTTT	TRBV4-3	.	TRBJ1-5	once
CASSLQGLAQPQHF	TGTGCCAGCAGCTTACAGGGGTTGGCCCAGCCCCAGCATTTT	TRBV7-9	.	TRBJ1-5	once
CASSDNRGGYGYTF	TGTGCCAGCAGCGATAACAGGGGCGGCTATGGCTACACCTTC	TRBV7-2	TRBD1	TRBJ1-2	.
CASSFGGREQPQHF	TGTGCCAGCAGTTTTGGGGGCCGCGAACAGCCCCAGCATTTT	TRBV27	.	TRBJ1-5	.
CASSLSPTGHYQPQHF	TGTGCCAGCAGTTTATCACCGACAGGGCATTATCAGCCCCAGCATTTT	TRBV27	TRBD1	TRBJ1-5	.
CASSVVVAGYNEQFF	TGTGCCAGCAGCGTAGTGGTAGCGGGGTACAATGAGCAGTTCTTC	TRBV9	TRBD2	TRBJ2-1	.
CASSPGGGETGELFF	TGCGCCAGCAGCCCCGGCGGGGGAGAGACCGGGGAGCTGTTTTTT	TRBV4-3	TRBD2	TRBJ2-2	.
CASSPGTGVTGELFF	TGTGCTAGCAGTCCCGGGACAGGGGTTACCGGGGAGCTGTTTTTT	TRBV7-7	TRBD1	TRBJ2-2	.
CASSRRWGTEAFF	TGTGCCAGCAGCCGAAGGTGGGGGACTGAAGCTTTCTTT	TRBV7-2	.	TRBJ1-1	few
CASSLGVAKYEQYF	TGTGCCAGCAGCTTAGGAGTAGCGAAGTACGAGCAGTACTTC	TRBV7-2	.	TRBJ2-7	.
CASSADGPVNEQFF	TGTGCCAGCAGCGCCGACGGGCCGGTAAATGAGCAGTTCTTC	TRBV9	.	TRBJ2-1	.
CASSYGNEQFF	TGTGCCAGCAGTTACGGTAATGAGCAGTTCTTC	TRBV6-5	.	TRBJ2-1	.
CASSESSGTPEQFF	TGTGCCAGCAGTGAATCTTCCGGGACACCAGAGCAGTTCTTC	TRBV6-4	.	TRBJ2-1	.
CASSLLGGVYEQYF	TGTGCCAGCAGCCTACTAGGGGGAGTCTACGAGCAGTACTTC	TRBV7-2	.	TRBJ2-7	.
CASSLSATQYF	TGTGCCAGTAGTCTTTCGGCTACGCAGTATTTT	TRBV19	.	TRBJ2-3	.
CASSTGPYYEQYF	TGTGCCAGCTCCACGGGACCTTACTACGAGCAGTACTTC	TRBV18	.	TRBJ2-7	.
CASSLWGGMGSSGNTIYF	TGTGCCAGCAGTTTATGGGGGGGTATGGGGTCTTCGGGAAACACCATATATTTT	TRBV28	.	TRBJ1-3	.
CASSLAASGNTIYF	TGTGCCAGCAGCTTAGCTGCCTCTGGAAACACCATATATTTT	TRBV7-9	.	TRBJ1-3	.
CASSITGDVDEQFF	TGTGCCAGCAGTATCACAGGGGATGTCGATGAGCAGTTCTTC	TRBV28	TRBD1	TRBJ2-1	.
CASHTSALSYEQYF	TGTGCCAGCCATACTAGCGCCCTCTCCTACGAGCAGTACTTC	TRBV6-1	TRBD2	TRBJ2-7	.